The TCR beta chain under discussion was sequenced for a study of T and B cells in COVID-19 patients. Study-wide background: Of 20 active-infection patients, approximately twelve were critically ill with mechanical ventilation or extracorporeal membrane oxygenation. Nine tenths of the roughly 20 active-infection patients had comorbidities associated with unfavorable COVID-19 outcome.

TRB was amplified from about 250-500 ng of blood genomic DNA. Germline CDR1 reads LGHNA; CDR2 reads YSLEER. The CDR3 is 15 amino acids. Trimming took off 1 base at V and 4 bases at J, with 14 bases between the two ends. Multiplex PCR with BIOMED2 TRB-A/B primer pools amplified TRB rearrangements. From the multiplex PCR reads, TCRdb called clonotypes with MiXCR, one entry per CDR3 protein. The table lists some 17,000 distinct CDR3 sequences, about a quarter of them singletons, with approximately 3.1% in the top ten. The source of this sequence is a human donor who had recovered from COVID-19. Sequencing was carried out using blood. The chain links TRBV4-3 to TRBJ2-7, with D maybe TRBD1 (6 bases). CDR3 nucleotide sequence: TGCGCCAGCAGCCAAGGCCGAGGGGGAGTGTACGAGCAGTACTTC. This gives the protein CASSQGRGGVYEQYF.